The sequence of this T cell receptor (beta chain) was determined in a study of blood T cell repertoires in COVID-19. Study-wide background: Acute-phase and convalescent COVID-19 samples originated in the United States, Italy and Spain. PBMCs, B-cell-depleted T cells, or T cells provided the cDNA or gDNA that made up the material.

Methods used by the authors: How many nucleated cells were present was estimated from reference gene primer amplification. The assay was immunoSEQ multiplex PCR, and TCRdb's table has in-frame clones only and misses some. Clonal size and the V and J genes are those of that table, whereas D and trimming came from the DNA. The top ten clones hold about 1.8% of a sample with 75,000 to 95,000 clones, more than 85% of them seen once. This CDR3 is built from 14 residues. V was trimmed by 1 base and J by 3 bases, leaving 8 bases between them. Germline CDR1 is SGHTA and CDR2 is FQGNSA. The receptor was derived from a man aged 60-69 years with acute or convalescent COVID-19. The chain joins TRBV7-2 to TRBJ2-3, with D hard to call. Specimen: peripheral blood. CDR3 loop: CASSLVVETDTQYF. CDR3 DNA: TGTGCCAGCAGCTTAGTGGTGGAGACAGATACGCAGTATTTT.